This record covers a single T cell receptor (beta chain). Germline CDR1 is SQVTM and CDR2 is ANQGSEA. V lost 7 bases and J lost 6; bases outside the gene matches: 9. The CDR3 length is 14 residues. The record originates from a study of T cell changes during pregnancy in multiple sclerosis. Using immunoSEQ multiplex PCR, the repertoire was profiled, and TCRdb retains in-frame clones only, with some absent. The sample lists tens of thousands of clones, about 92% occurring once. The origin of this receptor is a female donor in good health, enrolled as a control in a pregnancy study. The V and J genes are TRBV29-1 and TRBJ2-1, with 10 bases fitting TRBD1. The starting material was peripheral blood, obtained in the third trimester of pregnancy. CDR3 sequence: CSARRGTGVNEQFF. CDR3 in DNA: TGCAGCGCGCGAAGGGGGACAGGGGTCAATGAGCAGTTCTTC.